This is a list of T cell receptor beta chains from one sample in a study of cytomegalovirus exposure and HLA in healthy donors. Clones were read by immunoSEQ multiplex PCR, and TCRdb kept only the in-frame ones, dropping some. The sample lists over 150,000 clones; 70% to 85% were seen once. Sequences were obtained from PBMCs. These TCRs come from a middle-aged man in good health and CMV-seronegative. Both conserved end residues are part of each CDR3. Each record gives: J gene, V gene, clone size, D gene, CDR3 protein, CDR3 DNA. The D gene is left open where the match is weak. The size field is filled for only some rows; it gives once, few, many or a size class.

TRBJ2-1 | TRBV5-1 | . | TRBD2 | CASSLAGLAGALDEQFF | TGCGCCAGCAGCTTGGCGGGACTAGCGGGAGCTCTCGATGAGCAGTTCTTC
TRBJ2-7 | TRBV10-3 | . | TRBD1 | CAISWDRSYEQYF | TGTGCCATCAGTTGGGACAGATCCTACGAGCAGTACTTC
TRBJ2-7 | TRBV29-1 | . | TRBD2 | CSVVASGRTSSYEQYF | TGCAGCGTTGTTGCTAGCGGGAGGACGAGCTCCTACGAGCAGTACTTC
TRBJ2-1 | TRBV7-9 | . | TRBD2 | CASSPPQRDWGEQFF | TGTGCCAGCAGCCCCCCCCAGCGGGACTGGGGCGAGCAGTTCTTC
TRBJ2-7 | TRBV29-1 | . | . | CSVVSSPGYEQYF | TGCAGCGTCGTTAGCTCCCCGGGGTACGAGCAGTACTTC
TRBJ1-1 | TRBV15 | . | TRBD1 | CATSRPPDRGYTEAFF | TGTGCCACCAGCAGACCCCCCGACAGGGGTTACACTGAAGCTTTCTTT
TRBJ2-7 | TRBV5-1 | . | TRBD1 | CASSLGTANLISRQYF | TGCGCCAGCAGCTTAGGGACAGCGAATTTAATTAGTAGGCAGTACTTC
TRBJ1-4 | TRBV5-4 | . | . | CASSLGAGGEKLFF | TGTGCCAGCAGCTTGGGGGCAGGAGGTGAAAAACTGTTTTTT
TRBJ2-1 | TRBV9 | . | . | CASSVDLSDEQFF | TGTGCCAGCAGCGTAGACCTCTCGGATGAGCAGTTCTTC
TRBJ1-4 | TRBV4-1 | . | . | CASSPRLATNEKLFF | TGCGCCAGCAGCCCCCGGTTAGCAACTAATGAAAAACTGTTTTTT
TRBJ2-1 | TRBV7-8 | once | TRBD2 | CASTQRASGYNEQFF | TGTGCCAGCACCCAGAGAGCTAGCGGTTACAATGAGCAGTTCTTC
TRBJ1-1 | TRBV7-2 | . | . | CASSEHRLPSTEAFF | TGTGCCAGCAGCGAACACAGGCTACCCAGCACTGAAGCTTTCTTT
TRBJ2-1 | TRBV19 | . | TRBD2 | CASSIEAGRYNEQFF | TGTGCCAGTAGTATAGAAGCGGGGCGATACAATGAGCAGTTCTTC
TRBJ2-1 | TRBV7-2 | . | TRBD2 | CASSFGTSWFF | TGTGCCAGCAGCTTTGGGACTAGCTGGTTCTTC
TRBJ2-3 | TRBV5-1 | . | TRBD2 | CASTDSGNPTDTQYF | TGCGCCAGCACAGATAGCGGGAACCCCACAGATACGCAGTATTTT
TRBJ1-4 | TRBV28 | . | . | CASSPRTAPTNEKLFF | TGTGCCAGCAGTCCCCGGACAGCCCCAACTAATGAAAAACTGTTTTTT
TRBJ1-1 | TRBV6-1 | once | . | CASRGGPTGTEAFF | TGTGCCAGCAGAGGCGGTCCGACGGGAACTGAAGCTTTCTTT
TRBJ1-5 | TRBV4-2 | few | TRBD1 | CASSQGDRPNQPQHF | TGTGCCAGCAGCCAAGGGGACAGACCCAATCAGCCCCAGCATTTT
TRBJ2-1 | TRBV7-8 | . | TRBD2 | CASSLAGDRFDEQFF | TGTGCCAGCAGCCTAGCGGGAGATAGATTCGATGAGCAGTTCTTC
TRBJ1-5 | TRBV27 | once | . | CASSKIGTPNQPQHF | TGTGCCAGCAGTAAGATCGGGACACCCAATCAGCCCCAGCATTTT
TRBJ2-3 | TRBV5-1 | . | . | CASSPGHSTDTQYF | TGCGCCAGCAGCCCGGGACACAGCACAGATACGCAGTATTTT
TRBJ2-7 | TRBV19 | . | . | CARLYLGTIHEQYF | TGTGCCAGGCTTTACCTTGGGACAATCCACGAGCAGTACTTC